The 24 T cell receptor beta chains below all came from one sample that was sequenced in a study of blood T cells in healthy people across ages. Next came a second PCR, run for about 7 to 12 cycles, which used a sample-barcoded 5' primer along with a J-beta primer mix. TCRdb ran MiXCR on the 5' RACE reads and lists one entry per CDR3 protein. The table records about 1.8 million distinct CDR3 sequences, just under 50% of them present only once. The source material was blood. The receptors shown here come from a woman in her thirties or forties in good health.

This clonotype has a handful of counts. This chain joins TRBV18 and TRBJ2-6, with a tentative D call TRBD2 (5 bases). CDR3 length: 15 amino acids. Germline V gene lookup returns CDR1 KGHSH and CDR2 LQKENI. Between the trimmed V and J ends, which lost 3 bases and 3 bases, there was a span of 9 bases. The CDR3, as DNA: TGTGCCAGCTCACCGGACTCCCTTGGGGCCAACGTCCTGACTTTC. This translates into CASSPDSLGANVLTF. The entire variable domain, with the rest obtained from reference TRBV18 and TRBJ2-6, is as follows: NAGVMQNPRHLVRRRGQEARLRCSPMKGHSHVYWYRQLPEEGLKFMVYLQKENIIDESGMPKERFSAEFPKEGPSILRIQQVVRGDSAAYFCASSPDSLGANVLTFGAGSRLTVL.

Only one count was recorded for this clonotype. The chain is built from TRBV24-1 and TRBJ2-3; D gene uncertain. The CDR3 length is 14 residues. Germline V lookup: CDR1 KGHDR, CDR2 SFDVKD. With 1 base removed from V and 1 base from J, the gap between germline ends came to 5 bases. CDR3 loop: CATSDLFGTDTQYF. The CDR3 DNA follows: TGTGCCACCAGTGATTTATTCGGCACAGATACGCAGTATTTT.

This chain links TRBV20-1 with TRBJ2-5; 10 bases line up with TRBD2. This CDR3 spans 15 amino acids. Germline assignment: CDR1 DFQATT and CDR2 SNEGSKA (reference sequence). With V trimmed by 8 bases and J by 2 bases, 11 bases remained unmatched. The CDR3 reads CSCWTLAGDQETQYF. CDR3 nucleotide sequence: TGCAGTTGCTGGACTCTAGCGGGGGATCAAGAGACCCAGTACTTC.

The chain recombines TRBV20-1 with TRBJ2-3, with D unresolved. Looked up from germline, CDR1 is DFQATT and CDR2 is SNEGSKA (reference sequence). The V end lost 3 bases, the J end lost 2 bases, and 21 bases lay between the germline ends. The CDR3 loop spans 17 amino acids. The CDR3 sequence is CSASRLPLASPTDTQYF. The CDR3 region has the DNA TGCAGTGCTAGTCGGCTGCCGTTAGCTTCCCCCACAGATACGCAGTATTTT.

V usage is TRBV29-1 and J usage is TRBJ1-2; the match to TRBD1 covers 7 bases. V lost 2 bases and J lost 5; bases outside the gene matches: 11. The germline V gene encodes CDR1 SQVTM and CDR2 ANQGSEA. This CDR3 region has 15 residues. The CDR3 is CSVESVVTGFYGYTF. The DNA of the CDR3 is TGCAGCGTTGAATCTGTTGTGACAGGGTTTTATGGCTACACCTTC.

The gene calls are TRBV6-5 and TRBJ2-1; D is possibly TRBD1 (5 bases). Germline CDR1 MNHEY, CDR2 SVGAGI. Trimming took 8 bases from V and 0 from J, leaving 14 bases between them. The CDR3 sequence is 15 residues long. DNA for the CDR3: TGTGCCAGCCGAAGGGGCCGCATCTCCTACAATGAGCAGTTCTTC. Encoded protein: CASRRGRISYNEQFF.

This clonotype was counted only a few times. This chain links TRBV6-2 or TRBV6-3 with TRBJ2-3; D not certain. Germline loops: CDR1 MNHEY, CDR2 SVGEGT. V shed 7 bases and J shed 6 bases, with 8 bases lying between them. CDR3 size: 11 residues. The chain's CDR3 is CASTNLDTQYF. The CDR3 coding sequence is TGTGCCAGCACCAACTTGGATACGCAGTATTTT.

The chain is built from TRBV7-9 and TRBJ1-1; no clear D. There are 12 residues in the CDR3. Per germline, CDR1 SEHNR and CDR2 FQNEAQ (reference sequence). Trimming shortened V by 1 base and J by 7 bases, and 7 bases separated the two germline ends. CDR3 DNA: TGTGCCAGCAGCTTAGGGGCAAGTGAAGCTTTCTTT. Translating it yields CASSLGASEAFF.

The chain carries TRBV29-1 and TRBJ1-1; 11 bases line up with TRBD1. Germline values: CDR1 SQVTM, CDR2 ANQGSEA. The V segment lost 6 bases and the J segment 4 bases; nucleotides outside the gene matches: 7. This CDR3 has 14 amino acids. The CDR3 is CSVGSGTGGTEAFF. The CDR3 DNA is TGCAGCGTGGGCTCCGGGACAGGGGGCACTGAAGCTTTCTTT.

Only a few counts were recorded for this clonotype. This chain joins TRBV28 and TRBJ2-1; perhaps TRBD2 as D (5 bases). The germline gives CDR1 MDHEN, CDR2 SYDVKM. V was cut by 1 base and J by 9 bases, with 10 bases left in between. The CDR3 totals 13 residues. The CDR3 loop reads CASSLYSVGEQFF. The CDR3 coding sequence is TGTGCCAGCAGTTTATATAGCGTAGGTGAGCAGTTCTTC.

As regards this clonotype: Compared with germline, one end of the junction differs, possibly owing to a read error. The chain carries TRBV27 and TRBJ2-7; TRBD2 aligns across 7 bases. CDR3 length: 14 residues. The germline V gene encodes CDR1 MNHEY and CDR2 SMNVEV (reference sequence). In DNA form, the CDR3 reads TGTGCCAGCAGTGTATCGGGGGGACTCTACGAGCAGTACTTC. It translates to CASSVSGGLYEQYF.

The chain employs TRBV7-2 and TRBJ2-3; D not certain. The V end was cut by 5 bases, the J end by 2 bases, with 11 bases between. The CDR3 contains 14 residues. Germline loops: CDR1 SGHTA, CDR2 FQGNSA. Here the CDR3 DNA reads TGTGCCAGCAGCACCTACACACTCACAGATACGCAGTATTTT. Translating it yields CASSTYTLTDTQYF.

The V gene is TRBV19, the J gene TRBJ2-1; possibly TRBD2 for D (6 bases). The germline V gene has CDR1 LNHDA and CDR2 SQIVND (reference sequence). This CDR3 is built from 16 residues. Between the trimmed V and J ends, which lost 5 bases and 0 bases, there was a span of 14 bases. CDR3 residues: CASSSGTSLSYNEQFF. The CDR3, as DNA: TGTGCCAGTAGTTCAGGGACTTCCCTCTCCTACAATGAGCAGTTCTTC.

The chain joins TRBV7-9 to TRBJ2-3; D remains ambiguous. V lost 6 bases, J lost 2 bases, and 6 bases lay in between. This CDR3 is 12 amino acids long. Germline loops: CDR1 SEHNR, CDR2 FQNEAQ (reference sequence). The CDR3 loop reads CASRKDTDTQYF. The CDR3 nucleotides are TGTGCCAGCAGGAAAGACACAGATACGCAGTATTTT.

The rearrangement links TRBV15 to TRBJ2-1; 7 nucleotides align to TRBD1. The CDR3 spans 13 residues. Germline CDR1 and CDR2: LNHNV and YYDKDF (reference sequence). The V and J ends lost 4 bases and 15 bases, in that order; junction bases with no gene match: 12. This CDR3 is CATSIDRGGDRFF. In nucleotides, the CDR3 is TGTGCCACCAGCATAGATAGAGGGGGCGATCGGTTCTTC.

The chain is built from TRBV12-3 or TRBV12-4 and TRBJ1-5, with D possibly matching TRBD1 (6 bases). Trimming pared 5 bases from V and 4 bases from J, leaving 12 bases between. The CDR3 totals 14 residues. The CDR3 DNA reads TGTGCCAGCAGTACGGGGGGCAGTAATCAGCCCCAGCATTTT. Protein sequence: CASSTGGSNQPQHF.

The rearrangement joins TRBV5-1 to TRBJ2-1; perhaps TRBD1 as D (6 bases). The DNA end is more similar to TRBJ2-7, so the J call may be wrong. CDR1 and CDR2 from the germline V gene are SGHRS and YFSETQ. The CDR3 loop spans 14 amino acids. DNA for the CDR3: TGCGCCAGCAGCTCAGACAGGACCCTCCACGAGCAGTACTTC. Translating gives CASSSDRTLHEQYF.

The chain combines TRBV21-1 with TRBJ1-5. TRBV21-1 has pseudogene status. The CDR3 loop spans 17 amino acids. The CDR3 protein is CASSKDGGNRHNQPQHF. DNA for the CDR3: TGTGCCAGCAGCAAAGACGGAGGGAATCGTCACAATCAGCCCCAGCATTTT.

The J gene is TRBJ1-2, the V gene TRBV29-1; maybe TRBD1 (5 bases). Between the trimmed V and J ends, which lost 0 bases and 6 bases, there was a span of 11 bases. The length of the CDR3 is 13 residues. The germline gives CDR1 SQVTM, CDR2 ANQGSEA. The chain's CDR3 is CSVEDLQGNGYTF. The CDR3 DNA reads as TGCAGCGTTGAAGATCTGCAGGGTAATGGCTACACCTTC.

The sample holds a few counts of this clonotype. This chain uses TRBV7-2 with TRBJ2-3, with 7 bases that match TRBD2. Germline-derived CDR1 and CDR2 are SGHTA and FQGNSA. This CDR3 comprises 15 residues. J gave up 4 bases and V 5 bases, and 9 bases lay outside the gene matches. The CDR3 reads CASSPGGGRADTQYF. As DNA, the CDR3 is TGTGCCAGCAGCCCGGGGGGTGGAAGAGCAGATACGCAGTATTTT.

This clonotype appeared a single time. V and J are TRBV24-1 and TRBJ1-2; possible D gene TRBD1, 6 bases. Trimming left V 6 bases short and J 7 bases short, with 11 bases between. The CDR3 length is 12 residues. CDR1 and CDR2 from the germline V gene are KGHDR and SFDVKD. The DNA for the CDR3 is TGTGCCACCAGTTTCCAGGGGATTGGCTACACCTTC. The encoded protein is CATSFQGIGYTF.

This chain uses TRBV20-1 with TRBJ2-7; TRBD1 aligns across 8 bases. The CDR3 extends over 13 amino acids. The V segment lost 7 bases and the J segment 3 bases; nucleotides outside the gene matches: 8. Germline V gene data show CDR1 as DFQATT and CDR2 as SNEGSKA (reference sequence). Written as DNA, the CDR3 is TGCAGTGGGGGAGATGACAGGGGCTACGAGCAGTACTTC. This sequence encodes CSGGDDRGYEQYF.

This clonotype has a handful of counts. The chain employs TRBV28 and TRBJ1-1; 7 bases line up with TRBD1. V shed 6 bases and J 3 bases; nucleotides not matched to a gene: 10. The CDR3 length is 15 residues. Germline V CDR1 and CDR2: MDHEN, SYDVKM. CDR3 residues: CASRQIQGPYTEAFF. The CDR3 bases are TGTGCCAGCAGACAAATACAGGGGCCGTACACTGAAGCTTTCTTT.

This chain uses TRBV2 with TRBJ2-3, with D perhaps matching TRBD1 or TRBD2 (6 bases each). V was pared by 7 bases and J by 3 bases, with 11 bases between. The germline V gene has CDR1 SNHLY and CDR2 FYNNEI. The length of the CDR3 is 13 residues. The CDR3 loop reads CASKRGPTDTQYF. CDR3 DNA: TGTGCCAGCAAACGGGGGCCGACAGATACGCAGTATTTT.